Listed here is a single TCR beta chain. This clone was seen a few times. Its antigen remains undetermined. No qualities accompany the bases; no much larger clone lies one base away. This specimen comes from a study of blood T cell repertoires in COVID-19 (TCRdb year 2020). Regarding the research as a whole: The collaborator samples originated in the United States, Italy and Spain and spanned the acute and convalescent phases of COVID-19. The material from the prospective study consisted of cDNA or gDNA derived from T cells, B-cell-depleted T cells, or PBMCs. The dataset comprised deeply sampled blood TCRbeta repertoires from subjects exposed to, actively infected with, or recovered from COVID-19. The repertoires were released in a freely available public database meant as a resource for research on the immune response to SARS-CoV-2. The samples were drawn from the first 160 participants of the ongoing ImmuneRACE study and from roughly 1,300 subjects provided by 6 global collaborators. The sample metadata nearly always contained a de-identified subject ID, COVID-19 status, age in years and sex. Where available, HLA class I and class II types were obtained from metadata supplied by the sample provider rather than from assay-based typing. Broader findings and caveats from the paper: How much clinical and demographic metadata was included differed by source and by participant, and the metadata was provided uncurated.

Whole blood was collected in K2EDTA tubes by collaborating institutions according to the institutions' own protocols. Collaborator samples were shipped for TCRbeta analysis as frozen whole blood, isolated PBMCs, or DNA extracted from either sample type. The immunoSEQ Assay, a bias-controlled multiplex PCR, was used to amplify TCRbeta CDR3 regions from genomic DNA. The original methods were these. The number of nucleated cells in each sample was estimated from the amplification of reference gene primers within the assay. To quantify the absolute abundance of each unique TCRbeta CDR3 rearrangement, sequence reads were collapsed and filtered. For each sample, productive Simpson clonality was calculated as the square root of Simpson's diversity index over productive rearrangements. TCRdb retrieved this table from immuneACCESS and kept in-frame rearrangements only. Not all clones are present; in checked studies, unresolved V genes account for under half, and no reason is known for the remainder. V and J calls and clone size are copied from that table; D and trimming were computed from the DNA. Within this sample are tens of thousands of clones, with around 76% of them counted one time only. Of the sample, roughly 20% falls within the top ten clones.

Trimmed from V: 6 bases; trimmed from J: 7 bases; junction bases lacking a gene match: 13. CDR1 is given as MNHNY and CDR2 as SVGAGI, both from the germline V gene (reference sequence). Reading from cysteine to phenylalanine, the CDR3 counts 15 amino acids. The read is trimmed to its CDR3 DNA, 45 bases read in frame from base 1. The material sequenced was peripheral blood. The receptor chain draws on TRBV6-6 and TRBJ2-7; TRBD1 fits 9 bases in the junction. The TCR originated in a human donor in a cohort sampled during active COVID-19. The sequenced DNA: TGTGCCAGCAGACCTGGGGACAGGGTGGACGGAGAGCAGTACTTC. It is translated as CASRPGDRVDGEQYF.